This TCR beta chain originates from a study of T cells in Graves' hyperthyroidism and ophthalmopathy. Regions amplified from RNA transcripts were the TCR beta CDR3 regions. The HTBI primer set was used in a first-round RT-PCR of the TCR CDR3. TCRdb reprocessed the multiplex PCR reads via MiXCR and lists one record per CDR3 protein. The sample has 300,000 to 350,000 distinct CDR3 sequences; approximately 16% are singletons. This CDR3 region has 11 residues. V lost 5 bases, J lost 7 bases, and 7 bases lay in between. Germline V gene lookup returns CDR1 MNHNS and CDR2 SASEGT. This clonotype was seen at least ten times.

This chain uses TRBV6-1 with TRBJ2-3; D gene uncertain. The sequence came from a man aged 25 to 40 with Graves' hyperthyroidism. The sequencing input was blood. The CDR3 DNA is TGTGCCAGCAGTTCAGGAAATACGCAGTATTTT. Residues: CASSSGNTQYF.